Sequencing of this T cell receptor (beta chain) was carried out in a study of blood T cells in healthy people across ages. The CDR3 runs 14 residues. With 8 bases removed from V and 1 base from J, the gap between germline ends came to 14 bases. Germline V gene data show CDR1 as SNHLY and CDR2 as FYNNEI. Study-level points and caveats: A strong correlation between TCR beta diversity and naive T cell percentage was seen. Both naive CD4+ cell counts and diversity were greater in long-lived donors than in aged donors. Bulk PBMC profiling left naive and antigen-experienced comparisons inconclusive. Per-million-T-cell TCR beta diversity fell roughly linearly with age.

For the second PCR, which ran for 7 to 11 cycles, a sample-barcoded 5' primer and a J-beta primer mix were used. A single record per CDR3 protein comes from TCRdb applying MiXCR to the 5' RACE reads. Of about 1.8 million distinct CDR3 sequences in the sample, around 50% were seen once. As regards this clonotype: Antigen: not known.

The sequenced sample was blood. This sequence originates from a woman aged 40 to 49 in good health. The chain recombines TRBV2 with TRBJ2-5, with D maybe TRBD2 (6 bases). The CDR3 loop reads CASSTLARQETQYF. The CDR3 DNA is TGTGCCAGCTCAACTCTAGCGCGCCAAGAGACCCAGTACTTC.